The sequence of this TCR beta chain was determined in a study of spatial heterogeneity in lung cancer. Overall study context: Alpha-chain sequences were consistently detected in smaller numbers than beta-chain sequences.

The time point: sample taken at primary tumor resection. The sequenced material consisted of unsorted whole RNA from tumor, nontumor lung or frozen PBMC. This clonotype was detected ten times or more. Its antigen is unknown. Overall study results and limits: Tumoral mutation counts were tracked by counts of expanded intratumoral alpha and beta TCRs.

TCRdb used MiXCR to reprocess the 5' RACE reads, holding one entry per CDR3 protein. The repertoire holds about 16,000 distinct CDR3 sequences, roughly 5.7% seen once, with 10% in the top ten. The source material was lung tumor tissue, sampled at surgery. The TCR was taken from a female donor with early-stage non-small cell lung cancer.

The DNA for the CDR3 is TGTGCCAGCAGCCCTGACCACTCTGGGCAGTTCTTC. This sequence encodes CASSPDHSGQFF. The chain links TRBV2 to TRBJ2-1; unclear D gene. The ends were cut back, 6 bases at V and 12 bases at J, with 15 bases in the middle. Germline V lookup: CDR1 SNHLY, CDR2 FYNNEI. The CDR3 totals 12 residues.